Here is one T cell receptor (beta chain) with its context. This clone was recorded only once. Its antigen specificity is not known. Per-nucleotide qualities are absent, and no much larger clonotype sits a single base away. The source of the sample is a study of blood T cell repertoires in COVID-19 (dated by TCRdb to the early 2020s). With regard to the full study: Samples from collaborators originated in the United States, Italy and Spain and spanned both the acute and convalescent phases of COVID-19. Samples were obtained from the ongoing ImmuneRACE study (first 160 participants) and from 1,254 subjects provided by 6 global collaborators. Subjects who had been exposed to COVID-19, were actively infected with it, or had recovered from it provided the deeply sampled blood TCRbeta repertoires that made up the dataset. HLA class I and class II types, where available, came from metadata supplied by the sample provider rather than from assay-based typing. Sample metadata almost always included a de-identified subject ID, COVID-19 status, age in years and sex. The material from the prospective study consisted of cDNA or gDNA derived from T cells, B-cell-depleted T cells, or PBMCs. The repertoires were released in a freely available public database meant as a resource for research on the immune response to SARS-CoV-2.

Beyond this particular receptor, the publication reports: The quantity of clinical and demographic metadata differed by source and by participant and was supplied without curation.

For this chain, trimming is 3 bases at the V end and 8 bases at the J end, and the number of junction bases without a gene match is 8. The CDR3 measures 15 amino acids from cysteine to phenylalanine. The CDR3 DNA has 45 bases and is translated from base 1. For CDR1 and CDR2, the germline V gene (reference sequence) lists MNHEY and SMNVEV. Collaborating institutions collected whole blood in K2EDTA tubes following their own protocols. For TCRbeta analysis, collaborators shipped samples as frozen whole blood, isolated PBMCs, or DNA extracted from either of those sample types. TCRbeta CDR3 regions were amplified from genomic DNA by means of the immunoSEQ Assay, a bias-controlled multiplex PCR. The authors' analysis ran thus. The number of nucleated cells in each sample was estimated by amplification of reference gene primers within the assay. To quantify the absolute abundance of each unique TCRbeta CDR3 rearrangement, sequence reads were collapsed and filtered. For each sample, productive Simpson clonality was calculated by taking the square root of Simpson's diversity index across productive rearrangements. In TCRdb, the immuneACCESS table is reduced to in-frame sequences with V and J assigned. These tables do not hold every clone; where another copy was compared, an unresolved V gene accounts for under half, and the others remain unexplained. V and J calls plus clone size are reproduced from that table; the DNA served to infer D and trimming. Across this sample there are roughly 500,000 clones, with 80% to 90% seen only once. The ten largest clonotypes hold about 3% of the sample.

This TCR derives from a human donor in a cohort sampled during active COVID-19. Source material: peripheral blood. This receptor chain uses TRBV27 and TRBJ2-1, with 9 bases matching TRBD2. The DNA sequence is given as TGTGCCAGCAGTTTTGCGAGCGGGAGGTTGGATGAGCAGTTCTTC. Its product reads: CASSFASGRLDEQFF.